The sequence of this T cell receptor (beta chain) was determined in a study of early T cells in non-severe SARS-CoV-2 infection. Study details: Unsorted whole blood bulk RNA was sequenced, with unpaired chains. Findings of the study overall: The matching step, a VDJdb search, favored anti-spike CD8 responses and missed private and CD4 specificities.

This clonotype was seen only a few times. No antigen is known for it. Germline V gives CDR1 ENHRY, CDR2 SYGVKD. The CDR3 totals 13 residues. The ends were cut back, 6 bases at V and 3 bases at J, with 11 bases in the middle. Individually, cDNA molecules had unique molecular identifiers attached to them. TCRdb ran MiXCR on the 5' RACE reads and lists one entry per CDR3 protein. Of 80,000 or so distinct CDR3 sequences listed, around 15% were seen once; the top ten hold 3% to 3.5%. Sequences were obtained from whole blood. The origin of this receptor is an adult who was a healthcare worker with PCR-confirmed SARS-CoV-2 infection or an uninfected control (not recorded which). V usage is TRBV10-3 and J usage is TRBJ1-2; TRBD1 might be the D (5 bases). CDR3 in DNA: TGTGCCATCAGCACAGGACTAGACTATGGCTACACCTTC. Translating gives CAISTGLDYGYTF.